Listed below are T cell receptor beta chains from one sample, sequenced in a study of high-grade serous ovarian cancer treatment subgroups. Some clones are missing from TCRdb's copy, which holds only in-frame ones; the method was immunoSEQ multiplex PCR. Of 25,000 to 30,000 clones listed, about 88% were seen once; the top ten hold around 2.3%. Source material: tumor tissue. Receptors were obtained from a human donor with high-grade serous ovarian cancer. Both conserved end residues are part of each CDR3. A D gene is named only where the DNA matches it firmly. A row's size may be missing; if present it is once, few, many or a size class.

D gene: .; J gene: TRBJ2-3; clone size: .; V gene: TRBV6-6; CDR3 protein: CASGRSTDTQYF; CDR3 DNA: TGTGCCAGCGGACGTAGCACAGATACGCAGTATTTT
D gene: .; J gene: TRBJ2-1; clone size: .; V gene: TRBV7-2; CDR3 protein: CASSSPRPIRLSEQFF; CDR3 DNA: TGTGCCAGCAGCTCACCCCGGCCTATTCGGCTCAGTGAGCAGTTCTTC
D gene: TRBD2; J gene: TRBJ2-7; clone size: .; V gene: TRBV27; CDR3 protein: CASSRERGHYEQYF; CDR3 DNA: TGTGCCAGCAGCCGCGAGCGGGGTCACTACGAGCAGTACTTC
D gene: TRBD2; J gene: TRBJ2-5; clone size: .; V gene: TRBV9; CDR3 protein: CASSFSGTPPGETQYF; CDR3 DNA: TGTGCCAGCAGTTTTAGCGGGACTCCCCCGGGGGAGACCCAGTACTTC
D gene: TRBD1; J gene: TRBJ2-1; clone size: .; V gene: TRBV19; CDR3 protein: CAIDRDRGNEQFF; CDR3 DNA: TGTGCCATTGACCGGGACAGGGGGAATGAGCAGTTCTTC
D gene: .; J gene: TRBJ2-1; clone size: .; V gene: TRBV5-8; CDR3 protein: CASSLGQPSSYNEQFF; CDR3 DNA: TGTGCCAGCAGCTTGGGGCAGCCCAGCTCCTACAATGAGCAGTTCTTC
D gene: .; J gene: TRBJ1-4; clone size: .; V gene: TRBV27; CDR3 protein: CASSLVQGNGKLFF; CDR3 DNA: TGTGCCAGCAGTTTAGTACAGGGAAACGGAAAACTGTTTTTT
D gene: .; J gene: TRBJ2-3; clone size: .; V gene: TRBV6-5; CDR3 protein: CASSYGSSTDTQYF; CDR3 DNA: TGTGCCAGCAGTTACGGTAGCAGCACAGATACGCAGTATTTT
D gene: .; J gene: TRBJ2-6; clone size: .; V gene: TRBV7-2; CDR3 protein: CASSLHGGANVLTF; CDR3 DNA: TGTGCCAGCAGCTTGCATGGTGGGGCCAACGTCCTGACTTTC
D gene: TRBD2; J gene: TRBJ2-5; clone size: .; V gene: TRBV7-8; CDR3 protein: CASSLVAGLAEETQYF; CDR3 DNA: TGTGCCAGCAGCTTAGTAGCGGGACTAGCGGAAGAGACCCAGTACTTC
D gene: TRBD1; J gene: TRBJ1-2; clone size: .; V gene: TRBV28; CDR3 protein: CASSLADRVYGYTF; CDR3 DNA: TGTGCCAGCAGTCTTGCGGACAGGGTCTATGGCTACACCTTC
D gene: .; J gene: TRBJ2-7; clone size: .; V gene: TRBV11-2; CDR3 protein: CASSFYGRGPYEQYF; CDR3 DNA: TGTGCCAGCAGCTTCTACGGCAGGGGCCCATACGAGCAGTACTTC
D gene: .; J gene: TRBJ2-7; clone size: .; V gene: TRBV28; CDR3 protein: CASSPGLAGRNEQYF; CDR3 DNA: TGTGCCAGCAGTCCGGGGTTGGCAGGGCGAAACGAGCAGTACTTC
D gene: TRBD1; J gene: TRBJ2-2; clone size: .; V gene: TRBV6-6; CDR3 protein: CASSAGTGPGELFF; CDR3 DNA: TGTGCCAGCAGTGCCGGGACAGGGCCCGGGGAGCTGTTTTTT
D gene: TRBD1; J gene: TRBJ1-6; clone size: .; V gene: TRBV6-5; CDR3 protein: CASKTRDRVNSPLHF; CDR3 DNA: TGTGCCAGCAAGACCCGGGACAGAGTTAATTCACCCCTCCACTTT
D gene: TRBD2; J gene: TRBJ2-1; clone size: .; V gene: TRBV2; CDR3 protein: CASSRTSGRGSYNEQFF; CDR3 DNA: TGTGCCAGCAGTCGGACTAGCGGGAGGGGGTCCTACAATGAGCAGTTCTTC
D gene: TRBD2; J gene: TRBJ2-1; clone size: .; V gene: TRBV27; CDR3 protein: CASSPVAGGRNEQFF; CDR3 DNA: TGTGCCAGCAGTCCCGTAGCGGGAGGGAGAAATGAGCAGTTCTTC
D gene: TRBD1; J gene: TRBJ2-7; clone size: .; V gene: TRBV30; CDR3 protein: CAWSNRGRYEQYF; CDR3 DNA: TGTGCCTGGAGTAACAGGGGGCGCTACGAGCAGTACTTC
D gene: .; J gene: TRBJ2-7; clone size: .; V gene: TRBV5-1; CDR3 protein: CASSPTYGDSYEQYF; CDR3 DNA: TGCGCCAGCAGCCCAACCTACGGGGACTCCTACGAGCAGTACTTC
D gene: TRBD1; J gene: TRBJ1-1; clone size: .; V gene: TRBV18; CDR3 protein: CASSPPGGLATEAFF; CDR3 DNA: TGTGCCAGCTCACCCCCAGGGGGCCTGGCCACTGAAGCTTTCTTT
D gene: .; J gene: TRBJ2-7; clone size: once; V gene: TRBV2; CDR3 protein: CASSDGLTYEQYF; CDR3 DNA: TGTGCCAGCAGTGATGGCCTAACCTACGAGCAGTACTTC
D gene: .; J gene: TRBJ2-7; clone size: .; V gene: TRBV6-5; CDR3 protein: CASSTGSLNYEQYF; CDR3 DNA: TGTGCCAGCAGTACCGGGAGCCTGAACTACGAGCAGTACTTC
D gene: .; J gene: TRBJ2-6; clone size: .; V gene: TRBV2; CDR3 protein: CASSELPSSGANVLTF; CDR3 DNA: TGTGCCAGCAGTGAACTTCCCTCCTCTGGGGCCAACGTCCTGACTTTC
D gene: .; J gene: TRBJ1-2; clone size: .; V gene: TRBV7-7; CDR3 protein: CASSPLDSQTNGYTF; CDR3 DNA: TGTGCTAGCAGCCCCCTAGACAGTCAGACTAACGGCTACACCTTC
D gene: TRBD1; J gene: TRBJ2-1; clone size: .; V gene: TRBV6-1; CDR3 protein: CASSGDRDNEQFF; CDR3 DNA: TGTGCCAGCAGTGGTGACAGGGACAATGAGCAGTTCTTC
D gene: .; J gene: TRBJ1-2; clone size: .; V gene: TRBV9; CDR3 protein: CASSVGDYGYTF; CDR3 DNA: TGTGCCAGCAGCGTAGGGGACTATGGCTACACCTTC
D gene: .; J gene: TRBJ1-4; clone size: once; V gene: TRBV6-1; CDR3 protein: CASMATGRLNEKLFF; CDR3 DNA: TGTGCCAGCATGGCGACAGGACGCTTAAATGAAAAACTGTTTTTT
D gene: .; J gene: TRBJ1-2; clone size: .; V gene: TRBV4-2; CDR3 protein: CASSQDGDFYGYTF; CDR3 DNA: TGTGCCAGCAGCCAAGATGGAGACTTCTATGGCTACACCTTC
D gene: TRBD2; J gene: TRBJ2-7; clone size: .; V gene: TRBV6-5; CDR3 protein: CASSYDSGRAYEQYF; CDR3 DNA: TGTGCCAGCAGTTACGATAGCGGGAGGGCCTACGAGCAGTACTTC
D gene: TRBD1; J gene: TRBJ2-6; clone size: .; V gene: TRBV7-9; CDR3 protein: CASSFPQGSGANVLTF; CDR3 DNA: TGTGCCAGCAGCTTCCCACAGGGGTCAGGGGCCAACGTCCTGACTTTC
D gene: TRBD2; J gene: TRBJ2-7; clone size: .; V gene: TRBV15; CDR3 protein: CATSSNPPGLGPYEQYF; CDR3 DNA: TGTGCCACCAGCAGCAACCCCCCGGGACTAGGCCCCTACGAGCAGTACTTC
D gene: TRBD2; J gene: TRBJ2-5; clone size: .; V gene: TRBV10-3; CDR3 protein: CAISELGGGETQYF; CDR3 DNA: TGTGCCATCAGTGAGCTGGGGGGAGGGGAGACCCAGTACTTC
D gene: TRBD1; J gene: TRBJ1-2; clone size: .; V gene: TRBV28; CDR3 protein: CASSRGGQGAGGYTF; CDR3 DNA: TGTGCCAGCAGCAGGGGTGGACAGGGGGCGGGTGGCTACACCTTC
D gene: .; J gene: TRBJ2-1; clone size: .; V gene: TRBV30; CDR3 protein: CAGRGGVLNEQFF; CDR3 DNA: TGTGCCGGGCGTGGGGGAGTCCTGAATGAGCAGTTCTTC
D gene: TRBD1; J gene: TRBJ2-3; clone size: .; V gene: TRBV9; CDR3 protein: CASTTGVGTDTQYF; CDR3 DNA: TGTGCCAGCACGACAGGGGTTGGGACAGATACGCAGTATTTT
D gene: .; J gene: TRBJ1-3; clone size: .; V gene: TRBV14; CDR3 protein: CASSPGRDTIYF; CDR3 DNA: TGTGCCAGCAGCCCTGGGCGGGACACCATATATTTT
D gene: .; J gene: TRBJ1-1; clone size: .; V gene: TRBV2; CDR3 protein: CASRGFGPSSEAFF; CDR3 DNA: TGTGCCAGCAGGGGATTTGGTCCCTCGTCTGAAGCTTTCTTT
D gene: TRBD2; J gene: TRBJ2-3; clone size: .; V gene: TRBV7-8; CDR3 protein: CASSDQYRGADTQYF; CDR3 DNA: TGTGCCAGCAGCGATCAGTACCGGGGGGCAGATACGCAGTATTTT
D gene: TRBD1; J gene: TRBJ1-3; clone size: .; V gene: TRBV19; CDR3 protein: CASSIVGTVGNTIYF; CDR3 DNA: TGTGCCAGTAGTATAGTCGGGACAGTTGGAAACACCATATATTTT
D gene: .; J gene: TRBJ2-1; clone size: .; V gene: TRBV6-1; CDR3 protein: CASSAQDYLNNEQFF; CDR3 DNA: TGTGCCAGCAGTGCTCAAGACTACCTCAACAATGAGCAGTTCTTC